This TCR beta chain was recovered during a study of T cell responses to AZD1222 COVID-19 vaccine. Method: immunoSEQ multiplex PCR; TCRdb's copy keeps in-frame clones and lacks some. The table records roughly 150,000 clones, roughly 87% of them present only once. Whole-study results and caveats: White British ancestry dominated among donors, who included more females, and clonal diversity was possibly underestimated.

There are 16 residues in the CDR3. V gave up 1 base and J gave up 2 bases, with 12 bases separating them. CDR1 is SGHRS and CDR2 is YFSETQ in the germline V gene. About this clone: Its antigen is not identified.

The clonotype was recovered from an adult who received the AZD1222 COVID-19 vaccine. The rearrangement uses TRBV5-1 and TRBJ2-2; tentatively, D is TRBD1 (5 bases). Sequencing was performed on peripheral blood, taken 28 days after the second AZD1222 dose. CDR3 sequence reads: CASSLWTSPNTGELFF. The CDR3 region has the DNA TGCGCCAGCAGCTTGTGGACAAGTCCCAACACCGGGGAGCTGTTTTTT.